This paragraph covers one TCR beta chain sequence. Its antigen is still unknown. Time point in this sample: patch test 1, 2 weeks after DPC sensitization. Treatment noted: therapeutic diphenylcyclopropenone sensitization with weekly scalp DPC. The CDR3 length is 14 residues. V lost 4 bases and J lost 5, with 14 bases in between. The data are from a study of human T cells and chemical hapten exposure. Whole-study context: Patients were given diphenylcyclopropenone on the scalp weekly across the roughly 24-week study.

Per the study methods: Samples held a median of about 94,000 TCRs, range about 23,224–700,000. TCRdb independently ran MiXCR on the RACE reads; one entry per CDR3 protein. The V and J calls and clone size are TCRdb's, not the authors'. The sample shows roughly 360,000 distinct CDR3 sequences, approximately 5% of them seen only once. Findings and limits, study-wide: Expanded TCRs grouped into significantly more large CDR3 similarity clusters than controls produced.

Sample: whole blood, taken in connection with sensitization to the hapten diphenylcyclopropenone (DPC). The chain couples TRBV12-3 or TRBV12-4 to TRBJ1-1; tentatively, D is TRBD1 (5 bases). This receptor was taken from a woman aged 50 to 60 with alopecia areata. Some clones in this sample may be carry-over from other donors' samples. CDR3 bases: TGTGCCAGCAGTTCAGTATCACCAGGGACTGAAGCTTTCTTT. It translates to CASSSVSPGTEAFF.